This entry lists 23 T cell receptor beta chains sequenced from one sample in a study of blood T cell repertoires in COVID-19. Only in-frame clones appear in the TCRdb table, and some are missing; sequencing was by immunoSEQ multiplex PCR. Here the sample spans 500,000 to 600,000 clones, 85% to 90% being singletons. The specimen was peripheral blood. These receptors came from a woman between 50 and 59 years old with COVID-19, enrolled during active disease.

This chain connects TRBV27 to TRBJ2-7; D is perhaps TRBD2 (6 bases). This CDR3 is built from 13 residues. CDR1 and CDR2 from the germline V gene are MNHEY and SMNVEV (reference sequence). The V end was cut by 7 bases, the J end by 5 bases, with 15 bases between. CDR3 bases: TGTGCCAGCACCTCGAGGCGGGGCCACGAGCAGTACTTC. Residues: CASTSRRGHEQYF.

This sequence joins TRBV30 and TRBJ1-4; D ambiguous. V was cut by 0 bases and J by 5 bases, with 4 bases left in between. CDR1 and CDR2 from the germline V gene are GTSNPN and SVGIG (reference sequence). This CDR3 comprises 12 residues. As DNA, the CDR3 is TGTGCCTGGAGTGTGTCGAATGAAAAACTGTTTTTT. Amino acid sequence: CAWSVSNEKLFF.

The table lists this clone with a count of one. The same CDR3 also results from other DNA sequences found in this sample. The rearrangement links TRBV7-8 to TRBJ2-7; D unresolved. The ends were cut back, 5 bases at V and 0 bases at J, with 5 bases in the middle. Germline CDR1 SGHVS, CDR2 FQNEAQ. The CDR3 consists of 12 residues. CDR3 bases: TGTGCCAGCAGCCCCAGCTCCTACGAGCAGTACTTC. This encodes CASSPSSYEQYF.

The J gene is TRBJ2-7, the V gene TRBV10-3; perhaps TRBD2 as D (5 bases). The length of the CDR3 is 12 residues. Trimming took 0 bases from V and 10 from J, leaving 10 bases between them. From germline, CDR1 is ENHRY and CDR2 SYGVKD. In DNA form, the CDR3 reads TGTGCCATCAGTGAGTCAACTAGTTTACAGTACTTC. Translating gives CAISESTSLQYF.

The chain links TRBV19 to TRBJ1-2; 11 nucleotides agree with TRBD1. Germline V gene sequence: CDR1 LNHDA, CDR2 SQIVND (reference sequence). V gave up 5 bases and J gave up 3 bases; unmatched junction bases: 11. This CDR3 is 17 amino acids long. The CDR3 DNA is TGTGCCAGTAGTCCTTGGGACAGGGGGACATGGGACTATGGCTACACCTTC. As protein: CASSPWDRGTWDYGYTF. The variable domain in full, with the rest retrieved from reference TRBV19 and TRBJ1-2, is DGGITQSPKYLFRKEGQNVTLSCEQNLNHDAMYWYRQDPGQGLRLIYYSQIVNDFQKGDIAEGYSVSREKKESFPLTVTSAQKNPTAFYLCASSPWDRGTWDYGYTFGSGTRLTVV.

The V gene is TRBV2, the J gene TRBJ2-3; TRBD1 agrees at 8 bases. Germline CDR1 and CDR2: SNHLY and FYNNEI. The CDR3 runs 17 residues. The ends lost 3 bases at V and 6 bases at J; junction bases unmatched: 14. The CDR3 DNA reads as TGTGCCAGCAGTGAGATCTGGCAGGGGGCGATCTCGGATACGCAGTATTTT. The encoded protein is CASSEIWQGAISDTQYF.

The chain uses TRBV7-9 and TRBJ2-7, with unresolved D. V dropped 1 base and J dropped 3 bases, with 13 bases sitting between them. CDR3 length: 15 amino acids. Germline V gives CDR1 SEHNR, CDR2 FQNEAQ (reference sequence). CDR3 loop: CASSLGQASGYEQYF. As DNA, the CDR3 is TGTGCCAGCAGCTTAGGACAAGCCTCTGGCTACGAGCAGTACTTC.

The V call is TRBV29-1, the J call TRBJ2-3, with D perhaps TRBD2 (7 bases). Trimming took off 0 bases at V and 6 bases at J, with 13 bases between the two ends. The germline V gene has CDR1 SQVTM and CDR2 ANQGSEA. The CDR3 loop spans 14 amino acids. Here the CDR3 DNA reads TGCAGCGTTGAAGAACGGGCGGGGGCTGATACGCAGTATTTT. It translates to CSVEERAGADTQYF.

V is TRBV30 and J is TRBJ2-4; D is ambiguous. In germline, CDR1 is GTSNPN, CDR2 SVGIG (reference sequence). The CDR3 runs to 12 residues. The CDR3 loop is CAWSFSKNIQYF. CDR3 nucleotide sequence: TGTGCATGGTCCTTCTCCAAAAACATTCAGTACTTC.

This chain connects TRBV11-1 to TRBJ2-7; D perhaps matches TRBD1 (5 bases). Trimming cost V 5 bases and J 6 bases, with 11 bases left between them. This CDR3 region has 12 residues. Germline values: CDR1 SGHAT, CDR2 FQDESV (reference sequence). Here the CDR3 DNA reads TGTGCCAGCAGCCAAGACAGACCCGAGCAGTACTTC. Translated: CASSQDRPEQYF.

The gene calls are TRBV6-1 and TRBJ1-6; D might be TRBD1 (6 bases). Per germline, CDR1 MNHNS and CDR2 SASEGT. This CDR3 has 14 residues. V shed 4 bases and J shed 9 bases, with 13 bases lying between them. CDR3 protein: CASSGAGDRSPLHF. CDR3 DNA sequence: TGTGCCAGCAGTGGAGCAGGGGATCGTTCACCCCTCCACTTT.

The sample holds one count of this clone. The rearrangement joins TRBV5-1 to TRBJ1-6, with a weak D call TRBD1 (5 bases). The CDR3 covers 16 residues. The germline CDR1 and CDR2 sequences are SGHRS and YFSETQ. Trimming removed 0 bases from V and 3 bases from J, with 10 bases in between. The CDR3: CASSLEGALYNSPLHF. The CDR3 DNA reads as TGCGCCAGCAGCTTGGAAGGGGCCCTCTATAATTCACCCCTCCACTTT.

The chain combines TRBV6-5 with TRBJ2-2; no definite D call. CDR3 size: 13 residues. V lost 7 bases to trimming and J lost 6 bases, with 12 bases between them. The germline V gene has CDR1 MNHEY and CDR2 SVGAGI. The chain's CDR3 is CASNAWSAGELFF. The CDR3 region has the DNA TGTGCCAGCAACGCATGGAGCGCCGGGGAGCTGTTTTTT.

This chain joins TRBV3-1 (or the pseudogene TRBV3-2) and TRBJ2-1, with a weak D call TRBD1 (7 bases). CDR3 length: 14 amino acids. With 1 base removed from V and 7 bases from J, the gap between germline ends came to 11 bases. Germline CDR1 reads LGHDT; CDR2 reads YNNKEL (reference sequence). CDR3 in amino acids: CASSQGRGRNEQFF. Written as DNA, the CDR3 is TGTGCCAGCAGCCAAGGCAGGGGGAGGAATGAGCAGTTCTTC.

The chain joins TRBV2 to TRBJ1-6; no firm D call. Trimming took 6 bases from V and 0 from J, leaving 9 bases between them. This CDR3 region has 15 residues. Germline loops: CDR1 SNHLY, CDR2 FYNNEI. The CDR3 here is CASSISSSYNSPLHF. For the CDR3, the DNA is TGTGCCAGCAGCATAAGTAGCTCCTATAATTCACCCCTCCACTTT.

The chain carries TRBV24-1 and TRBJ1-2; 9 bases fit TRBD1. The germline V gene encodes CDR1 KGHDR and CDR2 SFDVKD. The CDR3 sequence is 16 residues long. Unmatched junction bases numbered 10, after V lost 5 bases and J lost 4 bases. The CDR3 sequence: CATSGLDRGTSYGYTF. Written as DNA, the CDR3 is TGTGCCACCAGTGGACTCGACAGGGGGACGAGCTATGGCTACACCTTC.

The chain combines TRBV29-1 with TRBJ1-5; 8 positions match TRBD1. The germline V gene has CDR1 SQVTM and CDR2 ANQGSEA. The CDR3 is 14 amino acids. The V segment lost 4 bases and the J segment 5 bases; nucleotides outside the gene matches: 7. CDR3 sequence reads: CSVATGVTDQPQHF. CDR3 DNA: TGCAGCGTTGCGACAGGGGTTACTGATCAGCCCCAGCATTTT.

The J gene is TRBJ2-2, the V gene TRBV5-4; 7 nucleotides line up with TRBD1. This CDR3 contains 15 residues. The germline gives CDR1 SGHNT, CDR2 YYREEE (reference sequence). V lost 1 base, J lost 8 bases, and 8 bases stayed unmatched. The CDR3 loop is CASSLRRGGQGELFF. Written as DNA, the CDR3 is TGTGCCAGCAGCTTGAGGAGAGGGGGCCAGGGGGAGCTGTTTTTT.

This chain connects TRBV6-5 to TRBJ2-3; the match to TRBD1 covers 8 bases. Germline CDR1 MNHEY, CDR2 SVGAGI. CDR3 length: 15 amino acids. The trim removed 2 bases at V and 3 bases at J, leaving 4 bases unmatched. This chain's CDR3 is CASSYGTGGTDTQYF. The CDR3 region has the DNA TGTGCCAGCAGTTACGGGACAGGCGGTACAGATACGCAGTATTTT.

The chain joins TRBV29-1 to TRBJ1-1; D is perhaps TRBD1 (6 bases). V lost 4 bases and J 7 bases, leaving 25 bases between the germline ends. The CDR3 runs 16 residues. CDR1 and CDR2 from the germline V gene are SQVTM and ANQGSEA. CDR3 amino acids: CSVGSYGGPETDEAFF. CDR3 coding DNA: TGCAGCGTTGGATCTTACGGGGGGCCCGAGACTGATGAAGCTTTCTTT.

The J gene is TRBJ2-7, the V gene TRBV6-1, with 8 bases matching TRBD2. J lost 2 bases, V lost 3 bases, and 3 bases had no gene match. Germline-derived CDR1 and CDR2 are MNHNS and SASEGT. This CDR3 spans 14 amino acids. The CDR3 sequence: CASSDPGLAYEQYF. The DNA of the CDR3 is TGTGCCAGCAGTGATCCGGGACTAGCCTACGAGCAGTACTTC.

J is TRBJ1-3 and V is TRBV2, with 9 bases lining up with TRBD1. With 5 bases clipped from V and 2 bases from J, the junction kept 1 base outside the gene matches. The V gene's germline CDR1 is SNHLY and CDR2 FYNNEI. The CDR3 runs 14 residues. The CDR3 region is CASSRTGAGNTIYF. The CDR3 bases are TGTGCCAGCAGTAGGACAGGGGCTGGAAACACCATATATTTT.

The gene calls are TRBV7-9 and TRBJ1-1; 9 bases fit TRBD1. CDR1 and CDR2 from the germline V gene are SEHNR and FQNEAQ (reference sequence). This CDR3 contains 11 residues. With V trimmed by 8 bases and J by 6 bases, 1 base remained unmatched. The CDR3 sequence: CASGDRAEAFF. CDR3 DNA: TGTGCCAGCGGGGACAGGGCTGAAGCTTTCTTT. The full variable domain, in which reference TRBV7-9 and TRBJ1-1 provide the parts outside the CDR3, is DTGVSQNPRHKITKRGQNVTFRCDPISEHNRLYWYRQTLGQGPEFLTYFQNEAQLEKSRLLSDRFSAERPKGSFSTLEIQRTEQGDSAMYLCASGDRAEAFFGQGTRLTVV.